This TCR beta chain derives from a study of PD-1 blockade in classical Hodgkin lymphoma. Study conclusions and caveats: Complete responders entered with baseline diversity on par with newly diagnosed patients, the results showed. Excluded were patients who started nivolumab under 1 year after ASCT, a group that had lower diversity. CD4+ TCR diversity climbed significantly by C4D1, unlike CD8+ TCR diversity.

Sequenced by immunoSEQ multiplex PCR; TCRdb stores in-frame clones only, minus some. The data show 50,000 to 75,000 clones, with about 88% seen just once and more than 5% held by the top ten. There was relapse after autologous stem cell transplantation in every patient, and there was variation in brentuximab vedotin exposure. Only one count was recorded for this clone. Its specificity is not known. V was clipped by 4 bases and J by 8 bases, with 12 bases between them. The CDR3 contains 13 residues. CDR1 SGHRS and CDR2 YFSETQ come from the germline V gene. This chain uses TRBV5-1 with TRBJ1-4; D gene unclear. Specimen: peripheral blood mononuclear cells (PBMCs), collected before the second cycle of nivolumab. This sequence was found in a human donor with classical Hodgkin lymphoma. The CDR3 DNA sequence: TGCGCCAGCAGCGAAGGGAGAAGAGAAAAACTGTTTTTT. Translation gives CASSEGRREKLFF.